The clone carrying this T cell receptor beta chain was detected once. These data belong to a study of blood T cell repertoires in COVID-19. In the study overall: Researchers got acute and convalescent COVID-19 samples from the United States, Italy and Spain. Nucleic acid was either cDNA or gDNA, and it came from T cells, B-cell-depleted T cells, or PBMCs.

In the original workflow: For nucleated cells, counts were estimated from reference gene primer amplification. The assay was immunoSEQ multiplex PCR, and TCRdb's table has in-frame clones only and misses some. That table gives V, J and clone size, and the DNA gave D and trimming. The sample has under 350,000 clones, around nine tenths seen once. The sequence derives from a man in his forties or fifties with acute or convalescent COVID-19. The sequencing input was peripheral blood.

The CDR3 DNA follows: TGTGCCAGTTCGGACAGACAGGGCGGCACAGATACGCAGTATTTT. Amino acid sequence: CASSDRQGGTDTQYF. This chain links TRBV19 with TRBJ2-3, with TRBD1 matching over 7 bases. This CDR3 spans 15 amino acids. V lost 8 bases and J lost 1; bases outside the gene matches: 9. In germline, CDR1 is LNHDA, CDR2 SQIVND (reference sequence).